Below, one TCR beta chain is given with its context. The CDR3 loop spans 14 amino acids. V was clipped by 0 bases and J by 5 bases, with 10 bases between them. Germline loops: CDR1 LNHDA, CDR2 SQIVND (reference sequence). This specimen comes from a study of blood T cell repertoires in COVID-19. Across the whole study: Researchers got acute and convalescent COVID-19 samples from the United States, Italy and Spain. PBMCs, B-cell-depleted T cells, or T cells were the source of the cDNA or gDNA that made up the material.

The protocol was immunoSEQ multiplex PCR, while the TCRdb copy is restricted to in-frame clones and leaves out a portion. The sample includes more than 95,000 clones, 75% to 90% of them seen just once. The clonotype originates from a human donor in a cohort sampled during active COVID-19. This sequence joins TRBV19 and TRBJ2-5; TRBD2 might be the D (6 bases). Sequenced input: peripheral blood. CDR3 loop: CASSIEPGRETQYF. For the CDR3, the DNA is TGTGCCAGTAGTATAGAGCCGGGGAGGGAGACCCAGTACTTC.